These 3 T cell receptor beta chains were all obtained from the same sample, sequenced in a study of blood T cell repertoires in COVID-19 (dated by TCRdb to 2018 to 2021). The library was generated by the immunoSEQ multiplex PCR assay. TCRdb carries this immuneACCESS record with in-frame sequences only. Its versions omit some clonotypes, under half of them owing to an unresolved V gene in the studies checked, with the rest unexplained. Counted in this sample were about 37,000 clones; roughly 89% of them appeared once. The ten most abundant clones make up approximately 5.9% of the sample. The specimen sequenced was peripheral blood. These receptors all come from a human donor in a cohort sampled during active COVID-19.

The chain uses TRBV6-4 and TRBJ1-1, with 7 nucleotides matching TRBD1. Germline assignment: CDR1 MRHNA and CDR2 SNTAGT. The CDR3 runs 15 residues. With 0 bases clipped from V and 3 bases from J, the junction kept 4 bases outside the gene matches. CDR3 protein: CASSDSGQAYTEAFF. For the CDR3, the DNA is TGTGCCAGCAGTGACTCAGGACAGGCCTACACTGAAGCTTTCTTT.

This sequence joins TRBV5-1 and TRBJ2-1, with D possibly matching TRBD2 (6 bases). CDR1 and CDR2 from the germline V gene are SGHRS and YFSETQ. The ends were cut back, 4 bases at V and 9 bases at J, with 14 bases in the middle. This CDR3 spans 13 amino acids. The chain's CDR3 is CASSASGRGEQFF. CDR3 nucleotide sequence: TGCGCCAGCAGCGCCTCAGGGCGGGGTGAGCAGTTCTTC.

The chain employs TRBV7-2 and TRBJ2-7, with 7 bases that match TRBD2. V lost 5 bases, J lost 3 bases, and 19 bases stayed unmatched. The CDR3 totals 18 residues. Germline assignment: CDR1 SGHTA and CDR2 FQGNSA. CDR3 sequence reads: CASSPNHGPGGSYYEQYF. As DNA, the CDR3 is TGTGCCAGCAGCCCGAACCACGGACCGGGGGGTTCATACTACGAGCAGTACTTC.